The entry below gives a single TCR beta chain sequence along with its context. These data belong to a study of blood T cell repertoires in COVID-19. Study-level information: The study drew acute and convalescent COVID-19 samples from the United States, Italy and Spain. Sample material is recorded as cDNA or gDNA derived from T cells, B-cell-depleted T cells, or PBMCs.

Recruitment covered about 25 US areas and drew participants whose ages spanned about 18 to 95 years. Clinical history as reported by participants underpinned cohort assignment. Method: immunoSEQ multiplex PCR; TCRdb's copy keeps in-frame clones and lacks some. The table lists just over 250,000 clones, around 80% of them singletons. Trimming took 5 bases from V and 2 from J, leaving 10 bases between them. The germline gives CDR1 MGHDK, CDR2 SYGVNS. This CDR3 has 14 residues. This receptor was identified in a man aged 30 to 39 with acute COVID-19. Sample: PBMCs or T cells enriched from blood (not recorded which). V gene TRBV25-1 combines with J gene TRBJ2-1; D gene ambiguous. The CDR3 coding sequence is TGTGCCAGCAGTTCGACAAGAACCTACAATGAGCAGTTCTTC. The encoded protein is CASSSTRTYNEQFF.